The 11 T cell receptor beta chains presented below share a single source sample, sequenced in a study of T cells after yellow fever vaccination. Via MiXCR, TCRdb re-called the 5' RACE reads, giving one row per CDR3 protein. The data contain about 69,000 distinct CDR3 sequences, around 6.2% of them singletons. The sequencing here drew on CD4+ T cells sorted from PBMCs, taken less than 16 days after the first yellow fever vaccination. The origin of the receptors is a man younger than 35 who received the YFV17D yellow fever vaccine.

This clonotype was picked up many times. The rearrangement uses TRBV19 and TRBJ2-1; D gene ambiguous. Germline V gene data show CDR1 as LNHDA and CDR2 as SQIVND (reference sequence). V dropped 4 bases and J dropped 9 bases, with 10 bases sitting between them. The CDR3 spans 12 residues. The DNA for the CDR3 is TGTGCCAGTAGTACGACATACTCTGAGCAGTTCTTC. It is translated as CASSTTYSEQFF. Variable domain in full (rest from reference TRBV19 and TRBJ2-1): DGGITQSPKYLFRKEGQNVTLSCEQNLNHDAMYWYRQDPGQGLRLIYYSQIVNDFQKGDIAEGYSVSREKKESFPLTVTSAQKNPTAFYLCASSTTYSEQFFGPGTRLTVL.

Ten or more counts support this clonotype. The chain links TRBV14 to TRBJ2-7, with D perhaps matching TRBD1 or TRBD2 (5 bases each). V was clipped by 3 bases and J by 4 bases, with 19 bases between them. This CDR3 is 16 amino acids long. Germline V gives CDR1 SGHDN, CDR2 FVKESK. Here the CDR3 reads CASSHPRGDGLYEQYF. The CDR3 bases are TGTGCCAGCAGCCACCCTCGAGGGGACGGTCTTTACGAGCAGTACTTC.

This clonotype was counted ten times or more. The V gene is TRBV6-5, the J gene TRBJ2-3, with D possibly TRBD1 on 5 matching bases. Germline V gene sequence: CDR1 MNHEY, CDR2 SVGAGI. V lost 0 bases and J 1 base, leaving 8 bases between the germline ends. The CDR3 has 15 amino acids. The CDR3 sequence is CASSYSGARTDTQYF. The CDR3 DNA follows: TGTGCCAGCAGTTACTCAGGGGCACGCACAGATACGCAGTATTTT.

This clonotype has ten or more counts. The chain combines TRBV24-1 with TRBJ2-3, with a possible D match to TRBD2 (6 bases). Trimming stripped 3 bases from V and 1 base from J, with 7 bases between. Germline V gene lookup returns CDR1 KGHDR and CDR2 SFDVKD. The CDR3 length is 14 residues. The CDR3 spells CATSDPGGTDTQYF. CDR3 in DNA: TGTGCCACCAGTGATCCGGGGGGCACAGATACGCAGTATTTT.

Ten or more counts support this clonotype. The rearrangement joins TRBV5-4 to TRBJ2-5; 7 nucleotides match TRBD1. The CDR3 is made up of 14 amino acids. V was clipped by 3 bases and J by 0 bases; unmatched bases: 2. Germline assignment: CDR1 SGHNT and CDR2 YYREEE (reference sequence). In DNA form, the CDR3 reads TGTGCCAGCAGCTACGACAGGGACCAAGAGACCCAGTACTTC. It yields the protein CASSYDRDQETQYF.

The table lists this clonotype with many counts. The V call is TRBV19, the J call TRBJ2-2; 8 bases line up with TRBD1. Germline V gene sequence: CDR1 LNHDA, CDR2 SQIVND (reference sequence). V shed 6 bases and J 7 bases; nucleotides not matched to a gene: 7. CDR3 length equals 14 residues. CDR3 sequence: CASSQDRGHGELFF. The CDR3, as DNA: TGTGCCAGTAGCCAAGACAGGGGCCACGGGGAGCTGTTTTTT.

This clonotype was picked up many times. This chain uses TRBV19 with TRBJ1-5; no reliable D call. The CDR3 has 15 residues. From germline, CDR1 is LNHDA and CDR2 SQIVND (reference sequence). Trimming removed 2 bases at V and 0 bases at J, with 8 bases between. The CDR3 nucleotides read TGTGCCAGTAGTATAACAGCGCATAGCAATCAGCCCCAGCATTTT. This encodes CASSITAHSNQPQHF.

This clonotype was observed many times. The chain has TRBV12-3 or TRBV12-4 and TRBJ2-3; D is perhaps TRBD1 (5 bases). This CDR3 contains 15 residues. V was pared by 2 bases and J by 0 bases, with 9 bases between. Here the CDR3 reads CASSLQGDSTDTQYF. CDR3 DNA sequence: TGTGCCAGCAGTTTACAGGGCGATAGCACAGATACGCAGTATTTT.

This clonotype came up many times. The chain recombines TRBV12-3 or TRBV12-4 with TRBJ2-2, with a weak D call TRBD1 (5 bases). V shed 7 bases and J shed 4 bases, with 28 bases lying between them. The CDR3 consists of 19 residues. The CDR3 DNA reads as TGTGCCAGCAAAATTTACAGGTTTCAAGGGGTGCTATTCACCGGGGAGCTGTTTTTT. Its translation is CASKIYRFQGVLFTGELFF.

The table lists this clonotype with many counts. The chain carries TRBV19 and TRBJ2-2; D uncertain. Deletions cut 7 bases from V and 2 bases from J, with 14 bases between. Germline CDR1 reads LNHDA; CDR2 reads SQIVND (reference sequence). This CDR3 spans 15 amino acids. The CDR3 sequence: CASMALGVNTGELFF. CDR3 in DNA: TGTGCCAGTATGGCCCTAGGCGTTAACACCGGGGAGCTGTTTTTT.

This clonotype was seen at least ten times. The V gene is TRBV6-6, the J gene TRBJ1-3; D is undetermined. V lost 6 bases and J 0 bases, leaving 6 bases between the germline ends. Per germline, CDR1 MNHNY and CDR2 SVGAGI (reference sequence). CDR3 size: 13 residues. The CDR3 protein is CASSPRSGNTIYF. The CDR3, as DNA: TGTGCCAGCAGCCCACGCTCTGGAAACACCATATATTTT.